Here is one T cell receptor (beta chain) with its context. Its antigen remains unidentified. The source of the sample is a study of cytomegalovirus exposure and HLA in healthy donors. V dropped 3 bases and J dropped 0 bases, with 9 bases sitting between them. The germline V gene has CDR1 SGHKS and CDR2 YYEKEE (reference sequence). This CDR3 is 15 amino acids long. The study's findings and limits: CMV serostatus stood as the only immune exposure information on hand.

The PCR ran on 60 Vbeta and 13 Jbeta primers. Repertoires were generated with immunoSEQ multiplex PCR, while TCRdb's copy carries only in-frame clones and drops some. The top ten hold 4.3% of the sample, which has about 57,000 clones, roughly four fifths seen once. This sequence originates from a young man in good health and CMV-seronegative. The chain recombines TRBV5-5 with TRBJ2-2, with a weak D call TRBD2 (5 bases). The sample comprised PBMCs. The CDR3 bases are TGTGCCAGCAGCTCTAGCATCTCGAACACCGGGGAGCTGTTTTTT. Its translation: CASSSSISNTGELFF.